This record concerns one T cell receptor beta chain sequence. This sample stems from a study of blood T cell repertoires in COVID-19. Whole-study context: COVID-19 samples from acute and convalescent phases originated in the United States, Italy and Spain.

Method: immunoSEQ multiplex PCR; TCRdb's copy keeps in-frame clones and lacks some. The data hold about 99,000 clones, with over 80% observed a single time. This CDR3 is built from 12 residues. Germline V gene lookup returns CDR1 LGHDT and CDR2 YNNKEL (reference sequence). V gave up 1 base and J gave up 12 bases, with 10 bases separating them. V is TRBV3-1 (or the pseudogene TRBV3-2) and J is TRBJ2-1; D remains ambiguous. This TCR was recovered from a man aged 45-65 years with acute or convalescent COVID-19. Specimen: peripheral blood. The chain's CDR3 is CASSQGVSTQFF. CDR3 nucleotide sequence: TGTGCCAGCAGCCAAGGAGTGAGCACGCAGTTCTTC.